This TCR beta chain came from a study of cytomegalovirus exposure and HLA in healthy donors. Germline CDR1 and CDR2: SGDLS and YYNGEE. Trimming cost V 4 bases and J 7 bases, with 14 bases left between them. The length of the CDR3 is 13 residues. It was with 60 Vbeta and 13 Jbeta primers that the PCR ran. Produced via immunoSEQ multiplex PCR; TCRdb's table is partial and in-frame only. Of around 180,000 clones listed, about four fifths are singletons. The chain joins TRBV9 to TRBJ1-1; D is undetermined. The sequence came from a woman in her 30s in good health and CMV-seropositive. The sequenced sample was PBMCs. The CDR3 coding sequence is TGTGCCAGCAGCCCCCGCGCGGGTAGTGAAGCTTTCTTT. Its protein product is CASSPRAGSEAFF. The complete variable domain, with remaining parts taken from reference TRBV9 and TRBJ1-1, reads DSGVTQTPKHLITATGQRVTLRCSPRSGDLSVYWYQQSLDQGLQFLIQYYNGEERAKGNILERFSAQQFPDLHSELNLSSLELGDSALYFCASSPRAGSEAFFGQGTRLTVV.